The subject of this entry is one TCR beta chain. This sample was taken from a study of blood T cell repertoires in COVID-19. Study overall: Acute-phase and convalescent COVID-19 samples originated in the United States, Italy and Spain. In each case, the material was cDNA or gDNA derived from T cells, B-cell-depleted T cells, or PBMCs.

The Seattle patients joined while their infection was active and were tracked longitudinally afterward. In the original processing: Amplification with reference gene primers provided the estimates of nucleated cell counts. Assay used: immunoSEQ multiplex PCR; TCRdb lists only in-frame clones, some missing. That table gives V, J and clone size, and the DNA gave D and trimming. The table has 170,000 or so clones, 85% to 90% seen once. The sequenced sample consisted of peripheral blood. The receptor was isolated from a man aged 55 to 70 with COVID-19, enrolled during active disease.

DNA for the CDR3: TGTGCCAGCAGGAGGACGGGAATGAACTATGGCTACACCTTC. Translation gives CASRRTGMNYGYTF. The chain combines TRBV6-5 with TRBJ1-2; no clear D. The CDR3 runs to 14 residues. Deletions cut 6 bases from V and 2 bases from J, with 13 bases between. CDR1 MNHEY and CDR2 SVGAGI come from the germline V gene.